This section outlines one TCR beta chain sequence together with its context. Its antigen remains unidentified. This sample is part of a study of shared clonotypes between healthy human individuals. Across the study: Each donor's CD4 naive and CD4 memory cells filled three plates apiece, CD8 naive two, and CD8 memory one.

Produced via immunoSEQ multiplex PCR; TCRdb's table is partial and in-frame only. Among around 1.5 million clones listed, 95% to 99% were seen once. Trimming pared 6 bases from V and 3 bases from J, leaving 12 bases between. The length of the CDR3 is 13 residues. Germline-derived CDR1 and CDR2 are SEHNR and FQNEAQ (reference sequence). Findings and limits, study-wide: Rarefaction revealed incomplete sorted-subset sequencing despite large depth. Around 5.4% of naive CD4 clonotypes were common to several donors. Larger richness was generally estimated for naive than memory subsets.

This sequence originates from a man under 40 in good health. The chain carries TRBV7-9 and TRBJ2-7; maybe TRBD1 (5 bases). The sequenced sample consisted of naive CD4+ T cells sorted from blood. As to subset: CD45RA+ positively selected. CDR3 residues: CASSKGSFYEQYF. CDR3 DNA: TGTGCCAGCAGTAAGGGGTCATTCTACGAGCAGTACTTC. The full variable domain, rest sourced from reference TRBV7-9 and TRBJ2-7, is DTGVSQNPRHKITKRGQNVTFRCDPISEHNRLYWYRQTLGQGPEFLTYFQNEAQLEKSRLLSDRFSAERPKGSFSTLEIQRTEQGDSAMYLCASSKGSFYEQYFGPGTRLTVT.